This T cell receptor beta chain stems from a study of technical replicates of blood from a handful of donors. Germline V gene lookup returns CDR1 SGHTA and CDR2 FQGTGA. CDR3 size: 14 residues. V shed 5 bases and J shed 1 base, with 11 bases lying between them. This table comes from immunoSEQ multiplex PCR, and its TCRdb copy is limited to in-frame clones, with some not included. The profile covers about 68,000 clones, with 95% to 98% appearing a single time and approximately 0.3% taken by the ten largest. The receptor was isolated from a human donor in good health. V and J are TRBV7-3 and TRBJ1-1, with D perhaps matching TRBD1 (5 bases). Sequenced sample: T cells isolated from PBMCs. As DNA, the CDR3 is TGTGCCAGCAGCGTTACAGGTCAGAACACTGAAGCTTTCTTT. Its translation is CASSVTGQNTEAFF.